This is a list of T cell receptor beta chains from one sample in a study of blood T cell repertoires in COVID-19. Data came from immunoSEQ multiplex PCR; TCRdb stores just in-frame clones and leaves some out. The profile shows 150,000 to 200,000 clones, 70% to 90% of them singletons. Input material: peripheral blood. Receptor source: a man in his sixties with acute or convalescent COVID-19. The CDR3 runs from the conserved cysteine through the conserved F or W. Each record gives: D gene, clone size, V gene, J gene, CDR3 DNA, CDR3 protein. D genes are given only for firm matches. A clone size is listed for some rows: how often the clone was seen (once, few, many), or a class if it is expanded.

d_gene: TRBD1; abundance: -; v_gene: TRBV7-2; j_gene: TRBJ2-7; CDR3nt: TGTGCCAGCAGCTTACAACAGGGGAGCTCCTACGAGCAGTACTTC; CDR3aa: CASSLQQGSSYEQYF
d_gene: -; abundance: -; v_gene: TRBV3-1/TRBV3-2; j_gene: TRBJ1-2; CDR3nt: TGTGCCAGCAGCCTCGGTACCGGGACAATCTATGGCTACACCTTC; CDR3aa: CASSLGTGTIYGYTF
d_gene: -; abundance: -; v_gene: TRBV4-3; j_gene: TRBJ2-5; CDR3nt: TGCGCCAGCAGCCAGGAAACATGGGCCCAAGAGACCCAGTACTTC; CDR3aa: CASSQETWAQETQYF
d_gene: -; abundance: -; v_gene: TRBV6-2/TRBV6-3; j_gene: TRBJ1-2; CDR3nt: TGTGCCAGCAGTTACGGACAGTCTGGTGGCTACACCTTC; CDR3aa: CASSYGQSGGYTF
d_gene: -; abundance: few; v_gene: TRBV6-5; j_gene: TRBJ2-1; CDR3nt: TGTGCCAGCAGCGGTGGTGAGGCCTACAATGAGCAGTTCTTC; CDR3aa: CASSGGEAYNEQFF
d_gene: -; abundance: -; v_gene: TRBV5-1; j_gene: TRBJ1-1; CDR3nt: TGCGCCAGCAGCTCGTACGACGGGGGTGGCACTGAAGCTTTCTTT; CDR3aa: CASSSYDGGGTEAFF
d_gene: -; abundance: -; v_gene: TRBV6-5; j_gene: TRBJ1-1; CDR3nt: TGTGCCAGCAGATATGACACTGAAGCTTTCTTT; CDR3aa: CASRYDTEAFF
d_gene: -; abundance: -; v_gene: TRBV10-3; j_gene: TRBJ2-2; CDR3nt: TGTGCCATCAGTGGAAAAACGGGACAAACCGGGGAGCTGTTTTTT; CDR3aa: CAISGKTGQTGELFF
d_gene: -; abundance: once; v_gene: TRBV10-3; j_gene: TRBJ2-5; CDR3nt: TGTGCCATCAGTGACCCCCGACTCCCCCGACGGGAGACCCAGTACTTC; CDR3aa: CAISDPRLPRRETQYF
d_gene: -; abundance: -; v_gene: TRBV20-1; j_gene: TRBJ1-1; CDR3nt: TGCAGTGCCCCACAGAACACTGAAGCTTTCTTT; CDR3aa: CSAPQNTEAFF
d_gene: -; abundance: -; v_gene: TRBV28; j_gene: TRBJ1-3; CDR3nt: TGTGCCAGCAGACCCGACGGGACTGGAAACACCATATATTTT; CDR3aa: CASRPDGTGNTIYF
d_gene: TRBD2; abundance: -; v_gene: TRBV5-6; j_gene: TRBJ2-1; CDR3nt: TGTGCCAGCAGCTTGGCCTTGCTAGCGGTGGACGAGCAGTTCTTC; CDR3aa: CASSLALLAVDEQFF
d_gene: -; abundance: once; v_gene: TRBV11-2; j_gene: TRBJ2-3; CDR3nt: TGTGCCAGCAGGAGCCGGGGGGCAGGGCATACGCAGTATTTT; CDR3aa: CASRSRGAGHTQYF
d_gene: -; abundance: few; v_gene: TRBV6-1; j_gene: TRBJ1-5; CDR3nt: TGTGCCAGCAGTGAATGGGGGCCCCAGCCCCAGCATTTT; CDR3aa: CASSEWGPQPQHF
d_gene: -; abundance: once; v_gene: TRBV6-5; j_gene: TRBJ2-7; CDR3nt: TGTGCCAGCATCGTCTACGAGCAGTACTTC; CDR3aa: CASIVYEQYF
d_gene: TRBD2; abundance: -; v_gene: TRBV4-1; j_gene: TRBJ2-5; CDR3nt: TGCGCCAGCAGCCAAGGGGGGTTAAAAAAGACTAGCGGGGAGACCCAGTACTTC; CDR3aa: CASSQGGLKKTSGETQYF
d_gene: -; abundance: -; v_gene: TRBV10-1; j_gene: TRBJ2-4; CDR3nt: TGCGCCAGCGGAGGGAAGTCGCGGATTCAGTACTTC; CDR3aa: CASGGKSRIQYF
d_gene: -; abundance: -; v_gene: TRBV27; j_gene: TRBJ2-7; CDR3nt: TGTGCCAGCGCCCGACAGGTTGATTCCTACGAGCAGTACTTC; CDR3aa: CASARQVDSYEQYF